The 31 T cell receptor beta chains reported below all come from one sample, sequenced in a study of blood T cells in healthy people across ages. A second PCR, run for 7 to 11 cycles, used a sample-barcoded 5' primer plus a J-beta primer mix. Via MiXCR, TCRdb re-called the 5' RACE reads, giving one row per CDR3 protein. The sample records about 1.4 million distinct CDR3 sequences, 59% being singletons. The sample consisted of blood. The receptors were gathered from a man between 18 and 35 years old in good health.

For the CDR3, the DNA is TGTGCCAGCAGCCAGAAAACAGGGGCCCACCTTCAAGAGACCCAGTACTTC. Translation: CASSQKTGAHLQETQYF. The chain uses TRBV3-1 and TRBJ2-5; 7 bases are shared with TRBD1. Germline V lookup: CDR1 LGHDT, CDR2 YNNKEL (reference sequence). CDR3 length: 17 amino acids. J was trimmed by 2 bases and V by 3 bases; bases with no gene match: 12.

In its sample, this clonotype was seen a few times. The gene calls are TRBV3-1 and TRBJ2-5; the match to TRBD2 covers 12 bases. CDR1 LGHDT and CDR2 YNNKEL come from the germline V gene (reference sequence). The CDR3 has 16 amino acids. With V trimmed by 3 bases and J by 3 bases, 5 bases remained unmatched. CDR3 nucleotide sequence: TGTGCCAGCAGCCACGGACTAGCGGGAATAGAAGAGACCCAGTACTTC. Translated: CASSHGLAGIEETQYF.

Here the CDR3 reads CASSQDLSGTRKTQYF. The CDR3 DNA is TGTGCCAGCAGCCAAGACTTAAGCGGGACGCGGAAGACCCAGTACTTC. The rearrangement joins TRBV4-2 to TRBJ2-5; 7 bases fit TRBD2. With 0 bases clipped from V and 6 bases from J, the junction kept 10 bases outside the gene matches. The germline CDR1 and CDR2 sequences are LGHNA and YNFKEQ. CDR3 length: 16 amino acids.

This clonotype appeared a single time. This sequence joins TRBV20-1 and TRBJ2-3; 11 bases fit TRBD2. V was pared by 6 bases and J by 0 bases, with 8 bases of the junction left unmatched. The CDR3 has 16 amino acids. Germline V CDR1 and CDR2: DFQATT, SNEGSKA (reference sequence). CDR3 sequence: CSAPGLADTSTDTQYF. The CDR3 DNA reads as TGCAGTGCCCCGGGACTAGCGGATACTAGCACAGATACGCAGTATTTT.

This clonotype was detected a few times. The V call is TRBV20-1, the J call TRBJ2-1, with D possibly being TRBD1 (5 bases). From germline, CDR1 is DFQATT and CDR2 SNEGSKA (reference sequence). The length of the CDR3 is 14 residues. The V end was cut by 3 bases, the J end by 0 bases, with 9 bases between. CDR3 residues: CSARGRSSYNEQFF. The DNA of the CDR3 is TGCAGTGCTAGGGGGCGGAGCTCCTACAATGAGCAGTTCTTC.

The chain is built from TRBV4-3 and TRBJ2-5, with TRBD2 identical over 10 bases. Germline assignment: CDR1 LGHNA and CDR2 YSLEER. After removal of 0 bases from V and 11 bases from J, the junction contained 15 bases not matched to a gene. CDR3 size: 17 residues. The CDR3 loop is CASSQDVSAGGPGEQYF. DNA of the CDR3: TGCGCCAGCAGCCAAGATGTTTCAGCGGGGGGGCCTGGGGAGCAGTACTTC.

The V call is TRBV7-2, the J call TRBJ2-2; no clear D. V gave up 1 base and J gave up 6 bases, with 6 bases separating them. Germline V lookup: CDR1 SGHTA, CDR2 FQGNSA. CDR3 length: 13 amino acids. In nucleotides, the CDR3 is TGTGCCAGCAGCTTAGGGGTCGCCGGGGAGCTGTTTTTT. Translating it yields CASSLGVAGELFF.

The CDR3 sequence is CASSGATGGGSTDTQYF. CDR3 in DNA: TGTGCCAGCAGTGGGGCAACCGGGGGAGGGAGCACAGATACGCAGTATTTT. The chain has TRBV7-9 and TRBJ2-3; TRBD2 aligns across 7 bases. The CDR3 loop spans 17 amino acids. V gave up 6 bases and J gave up 0 bases; unmatched junction bases: 12. CDR1 is SEHNR and CDR2 is FQNEAQ in the germline V gene (reference sequence).

This clonotype showed up many times. V gene TRBV18 combines with J gene TRBJ2-7, with unresolved D. From germline, CDR1 is KGHSH and CDR2 LQKENI. V lost 6 bases and J lost 6, with 27 bases in between. The CDR3 contains 17 residues. In nucleotides, the CDR3 is TGTGCCAGCTCGCCGGGCCCAACCAACACACGCCTAAGCGAGCAGTACTTC. Its translation: CASSPGPTNTRLSEQYF.

The V gene is TRBV20-1, the J gene TRBJ2-2, with 8 positions matching TRBD2. V was pared by 0 bases and J by 4 bases, with 7 bases of the junction left unmatched. From germline, CDR1 is DFQATT and CDR2 SNEGSKA (reference sequence). This CDR3 comprises 16 residues. The CDR3 DNA sequence: TGCAGTGCTAGAGATGCAGCGGGGGCAGGCACCGGGGAGCTGTTTTTT. This codes for CSARDAAGAGTGELFF.

This sequence joins TRBV29-1 and TRBJ1-4; TRBD1 matches 7 bases. Germline-derived CDR1 and CDR2 are SQVTM and ANQGSEA. The V gene end was trimmed by 5 bases and the J gene end by 4 bases; junction bases not matched to a gene: 7. The CDR3 contains 14 residues. This CDR3 reads CSVIDREDNEKLFF. CDR3 DNA: TGCAGCGTTATAGACAGGGAGGATAATGAAAAACTGTTTTTT. Based on the CDR3 plus reference TRBV29-1 and TRBJ1-4, the full variable domain is SAVISQKPSRDICQRGTSLTIQCQVDSQVTMMFWYRQQPGQSLTLIATANQGSEATYESGFVIDKFPISRPNLTFSTLTVSNMSPEDSSIYLCSVIDREDNEKLFFGSGTQLSVL.

This clonotype has only one observation. V is TRBV12-3 or TRBV12-4 and J is TRBJ2-2; 14 bases align to TRBD2. V shed 5 bases, J shed 4 bases, and the junction held 15 bases outside the gene matches. The CDR3 loop spans 20 amino acids. The CDR3 loop is CASSPRTSGGYSLGTGELFF. The CDR3 DNA is TGTGCCAGCAGTCCGAGGACTAGCGGGGGGTATTCGCTGGGCACCGGGGAGCTGTTTTTT.

The V and J genes are TRBV29-1 and TRBJ2-1; D unclear. Germline CDR1 and CDR2: SQVTM and ANQGSEA. V lost 3 bases and J lost 4, with 13 bases in between. The CDR3 has 14 residues. The DNA of the CDR3 is TGCAGCGTTGAGGAAACGGTAGAGTACAATGAGCAGTTCTTC. Its protein is CSVEETVEYNEQFF.

Written as DNA, the CDR3 is TGTGCCAGCAGCCTCACCGGGACAGGGGACAATGAGCAGTTCTTC. This translates into CASSLTGTGDNEQFF. This chain uses TRBV5-6 with TRBJ2-1, with 10 bases fitting TRBD1. Trimming cost V 4 bases and J 5 bases; bases outside gene matches: 6. There are 15 residues in the CDR3. The germline V gene has CDR1 SGHDT and CDR2 YYEEEE.

J is TRBJ1-5 and V is TRBV4-1; 7 nucleotides line up with TRBD1. V trimming: 1 base; J trimming: 9 bases; junction bases outside the gene matches: 15. Germline V gives CDR1 MGHRA, CDR2 YSYEKL. The CDR3 runs 17 residues. DNA of the CDR3: TGCGCCAGCAGCCAAGTCACCGGGACAGCTGGCGGGTTGCCCCAGCATTTT. It encodes CASSQVTGTAGGLPQHF.

The rearrangement links TRBV27 to TRBJ2-1, with D possibly matching TRBD2 (6 bases). This CDR3 comprises 16 residues. CDR1 is MNHEY and CDR2 is SMNVEV in the germline V gene (reference sequence). Deletions cut 5 bases from V and 9 bases from J, with 23 bases between. Here the CDR3 reads CASSPLRVGGDGEQFF. In DNA form, the CDR3 reads TGTGCCAGCAGTCCTTTACGGGTCGGCGGGGATGGTGAGCAGTTCTTC.

This clonotype has more than one count but fewer than ten. The chain combines TRBV6-2 or TRBV6-3 with TRBJ2-1; 10 positions match TRBD2. V gave up 6 bases and J gave up 7 bases; unmatched junction bases: 9. Germline assignment: CDR1 MNHEY and CDR2 SVGEGT. This CDR3 has 15 amino acids. The CDR3 here is CASRDGLAEINEQFF. The CDR3 DNA is TGTGCCAGCAGAGATGGACTAGCGGAGATTAATGAGCAGTTCTTC.

The V gene is TRBV20-1, the J gene TRBJ1-5, with TRBD1 identical over 7 bases. This CDR3 has 13 amino acids. The germline gives CDR1 DFQATT, CDR2 SNEGSKA (reference sequence). The CDR3 region has the DNA TGCAGCGGTGGACAGGATAGCAATCAGCCCCAGCATTTT. Translating it yields CSGGQDSNQPQHF.

The chain is built from TRBV24-1 and TRBJ2-4, with 9 bases aligning to TRBD2. TRBJ2-7 matches the DNA end more closely, so the J call is doubtful. The CDR3 covers 15 residues. Germline V lookup: CDR1 KGHDR, CDR2 SFDVKD. The CDR3 DNA is TGTGCCACCAGTGAAGGACTAGCGAGCACCTACGAGCAGTACTTC. Its translation is CATSEGLASTYEQYF.

This rearrangement joins TRBV29-1 to TRBJ2-3; TRBD2 matches at 12 bases. From germline, CDR1 is SQVTM and CDR2 ANQGSEA. The CDR3 is 17 amino acids. V was clipped by 4 bases and J by 1 base; unmatched bases: 9. The chain's CDR3 is CSVAPSGGAGGTDTQYF. CDR3 sequence (DNA): TGCAGCGTTGCTCCTAGCGGGGGGGCCGGGGGCACAGATACGCAGTATTTT.

V is TRBV6-5 and J is TRBJ2-1; D is possibly TRBD1 (5 bases). Trimming pared 2 bases from V and 8 bases from J, leaving 10 bases between. CDR3 length equals 13 residues. Germline V gene data show CDR1 as MNHEY and CDR2 as SVGAGI. This chain's CDR3 is CASSYQQAYEQFF. Here the CDR3 DNA reads TGTGCCAGCAGTTACCAACAGGCCTATGAGCAGTTCTTC.

The chain joins TRBV20-1 to TRBJ2-7; D may be TRBD1 (6 bases). V shed 3 bases and J shed 4 bases, with 16 bases lying between them. The CDR3 consists of 14 residues. Germline-derived CDR1 and CDR2 are DFQATT and SNEGSKA (reference sequence). The CDR3 sequence: CSARFPGAFYEQYF. The CDR3 DNA follows: TGCAGTGCTAGGTTTCCAGGGGCGTTTTACGAGCAGTACTTC.

The chain links TRBV29-1 to TRBJ2-7; 9 nucleotides agree with TRBD2. CDR1 and CDR2 from the germline V gene are SQVTM and ANQGSEA. V shed 4 bases and J 3 bases; nucleotides not matched to a gene: 4. CDR3 length: 13 residues. The chain's CDR3 is CSVASGADYEQYF. DNA for the CDR3: TGCAGCGTTGCTAGCGGGGCGGACTACGAGCAGTACTTC.

The sample holds a few counts of this clonotype. The rearrangement joins TRBV6-5 to TRBJ2-2, with no clear D. Trimming took off 6 bases at V and 4 bases at J, with 12 bases between the two ends. The CDR3 is 14 residues long. Germline V gene lookup returns CDR1 MNHEY and CDR2 SVGAGI. CDR3 loop: CASSHGPITGELFF. CDR3 DNA: TGTGCCAGCAGCCACGGGCCAATCACCGGGGAGCTGTTTTTT.

This clonotype was observed a single time. The chain is built from TRBV28 and TRBJ2-2; no firm D call. The CDR3 has 13 residues. The V and J ends lost 10 bases and 4 bases respectively, with 13 bases between them. CDR1 is MDHEN and CDR2 is SYDVKM in the germline V gene. The CDR3 bases are TGTGCCACAAAGGGTATCGGCACCGGGGAGCTGTTTTTT. Encoded protein: CATKGIGTGELFF. The whole variable domain, remainder taken from reference TRBV28 and TRBJ2-2, is DVKVTQSSRYLVKRTGEKVFLECVQDMDHENMFWYRQDPGLGLRLIYFSYDVKMKEKGDIPEGYSVSREKKERFSLILESASTNQTSMYLCATKGIGTGELFFGEGSRLTVL.

CDR3 protein: CSARVLSSGRLAKNIQYF. The CDR3 DNA reads as TGCAGTGCTAGAGTACTTTCCAGCGGGAGGCTAGCCAAAAACATTCAGTACTTC. The chain recombines TRBV20-1 with TRBJ2-4, with 9 bases identical to TRBD2. Unmatched junction bases numbered 10, after V lost 1 base and J lost 0 bases. The CDR3 runs 18 residues. Germline V lookup: CDR1 DFQATT, CDR2 SNEGSKA (reference sequence).

This clonotype has just a few counts. The chain uses TRBV20-1 and TRBJ2-3; D might be TRBD1 (6 bases). This CDR3 comprises 12 residues. V lost 5 bases and J lost 4, with 10 bases in between. CDR1 and CDR2 from the germline V gene are DFQATT and SNEGSKA (reference sequence). CDR3 amino acids: CSALQGPDTQYF. The DNA for the CDR3 is TGCAGTGCTCTACAGGGTCCAGATACGCAGTATTTT.

The chain links TRBV12-3 or TRBV12-4 to TRBJ1-1; tentatively, D is TRBD1 (6 bases). The length of the CDR3 is 13 residues. The V end was cut by 4 bases, the J end by 5 bases, with 11 bases between. The CDR3 DNA follows: TGTGCCAGCAGTTCCGGGAGGGGGACTGAAGCTTTCTTT. It is translated as CASSSGRGTEAFF.

The gene calls are TRBV27 and TRBJ2-7; TRBD2 is a possible D gene (7 bases). The CDR3 spans 16 residues. Germline V gene sequence: CDR1 MNHEY, CDR2 SMNVEV (reference sequence). V was pared by 0 bases and J by 4 bases, with 16 bases between. Here the CDR3 DNA reads TGTGCCAGCAGTTTATCGGGGGGGCCCAGTATATACGAGCAGTACTTC. Translating it yields CASSLSGGPSIYEQYF.

This chain connects TRBV27 to TRBJ2-1; TRBD1 matches 11 bases. This CDR3 contains 19 residues. Germline CDR1 and CDR2: MNHEY and SMNVEV (reference sequence). V shed 3 bases, J shed 0 bases, and the junction held 10 bases outside the gene matches. CDR3 DNA: TGTGCCAGCAGTTTCCGGACAGGGGGCCGACGGAGCTCCTACAATGAGCAGTTCTTC. Protein: CASSFRTGGRRSSYNEQFF.

This CDR3 reads CSARDLPLAGGNNEQFF. The CDR3 nucleotides are TGCAGTGCTAGAGACCTACCGTTAGCGGGGGGCAACAATGAGCAGTTCTTC. The V and J genes are TRBV20-1 and TRBJ2-1; 10 nucleotides align to TRBD2. V was clipped by 0 bases and J by 5 bases; unmatched bases: 10. The CDR3 runs 17 residues. CDR1 is DFQATT, CDR2 SNEGSKA, per germline (reference sequence).